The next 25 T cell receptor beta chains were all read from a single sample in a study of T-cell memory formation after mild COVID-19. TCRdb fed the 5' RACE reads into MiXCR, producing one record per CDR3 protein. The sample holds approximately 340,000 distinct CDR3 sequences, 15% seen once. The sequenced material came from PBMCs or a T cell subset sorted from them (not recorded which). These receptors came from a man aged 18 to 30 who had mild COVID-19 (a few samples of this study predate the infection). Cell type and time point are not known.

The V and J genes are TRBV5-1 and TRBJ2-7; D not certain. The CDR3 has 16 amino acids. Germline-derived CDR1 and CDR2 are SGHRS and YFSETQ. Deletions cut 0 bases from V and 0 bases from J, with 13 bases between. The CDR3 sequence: CASSLAGPDISYEQYV. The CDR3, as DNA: TGCGCCAGCAGCTTGGCCGGACCGGATATCTCCTACGAGCAGTACGTC.

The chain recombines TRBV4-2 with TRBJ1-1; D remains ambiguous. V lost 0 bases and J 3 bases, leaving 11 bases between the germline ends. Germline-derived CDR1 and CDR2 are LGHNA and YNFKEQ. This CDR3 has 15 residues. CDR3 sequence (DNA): TGTGCCAGCAGCCAAGACTACCCACACGACACTGAAGCTTTCTTT. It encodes CASSQDYPHDTEAFF.

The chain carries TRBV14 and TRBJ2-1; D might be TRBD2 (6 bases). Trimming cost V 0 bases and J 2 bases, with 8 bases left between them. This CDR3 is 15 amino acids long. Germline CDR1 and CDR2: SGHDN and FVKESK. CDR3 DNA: TGTGCCAGCAGCCAAGATCGCGGGGCCTACAATGAGCAGTTCTTC. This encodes CASSQDRGAYNEQFF.

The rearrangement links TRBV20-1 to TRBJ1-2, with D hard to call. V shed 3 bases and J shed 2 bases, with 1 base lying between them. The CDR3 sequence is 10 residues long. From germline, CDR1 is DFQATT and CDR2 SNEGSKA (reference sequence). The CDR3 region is CSARNYGYTF. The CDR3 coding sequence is TGCAGTGCTAGGAACTATGGCTACACCTTC.

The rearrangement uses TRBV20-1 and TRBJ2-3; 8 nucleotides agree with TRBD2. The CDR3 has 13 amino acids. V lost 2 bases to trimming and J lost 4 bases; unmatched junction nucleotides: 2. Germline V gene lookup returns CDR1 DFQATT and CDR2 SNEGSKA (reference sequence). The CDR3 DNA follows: TGCAGTGCTAGACGGGGGGGGTCAGATACGCAGTATTTT. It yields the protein CSARRGGSDTQYF.

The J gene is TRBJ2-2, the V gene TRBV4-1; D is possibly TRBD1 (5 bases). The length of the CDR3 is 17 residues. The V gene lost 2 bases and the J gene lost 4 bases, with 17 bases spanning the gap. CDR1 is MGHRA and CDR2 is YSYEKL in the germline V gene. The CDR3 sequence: CASSQPVAGRPTGELFF. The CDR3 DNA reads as TGCGCCAGCAGCCAACCCGTGGCAGGGCGGCCCACCGGGGAGCTGTTTTTT.

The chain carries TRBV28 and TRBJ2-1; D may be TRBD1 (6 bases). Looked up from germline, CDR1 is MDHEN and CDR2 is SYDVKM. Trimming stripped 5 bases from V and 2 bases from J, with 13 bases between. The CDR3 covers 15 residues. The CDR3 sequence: CASSIQGRAYNEQFF. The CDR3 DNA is TGTGCCAGCAGTATTCAGGGGCGCGCCTACAATGAGCAGTTCTTC.

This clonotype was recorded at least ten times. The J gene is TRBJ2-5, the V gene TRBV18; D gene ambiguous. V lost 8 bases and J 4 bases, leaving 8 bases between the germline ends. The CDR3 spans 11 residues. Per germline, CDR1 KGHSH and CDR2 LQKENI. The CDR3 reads CASGGAETQYF. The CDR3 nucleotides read TGTGCCAGCGGCGGTGCAGAGACCCAGTACTTC.

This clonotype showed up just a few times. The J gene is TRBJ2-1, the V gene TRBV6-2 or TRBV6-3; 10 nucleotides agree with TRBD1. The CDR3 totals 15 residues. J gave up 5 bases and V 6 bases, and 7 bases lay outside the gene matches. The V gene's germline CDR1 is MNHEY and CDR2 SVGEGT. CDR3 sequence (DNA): TGTGCCAGCAGCCGCCCCGGGACAGGGGACAATGAGCAGTTCTTC. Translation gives CASSRPGTGDNEQFF.

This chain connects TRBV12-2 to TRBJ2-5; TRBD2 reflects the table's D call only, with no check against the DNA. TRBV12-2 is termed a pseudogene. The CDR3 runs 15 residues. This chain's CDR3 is CASRPSVGCQETQYF. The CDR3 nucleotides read TGTGCAAGTAGGCCCTCGGTTGGGTGCCAAGAGACCCAGTACTTC.

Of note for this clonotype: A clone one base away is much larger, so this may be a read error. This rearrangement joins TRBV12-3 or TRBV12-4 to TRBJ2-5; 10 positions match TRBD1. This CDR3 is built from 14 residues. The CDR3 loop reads CDSSSGTGVETQYF. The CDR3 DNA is TGTGACAGCAGTTCCGGGACAGGGGTGGAGACCCAGTACTTC.

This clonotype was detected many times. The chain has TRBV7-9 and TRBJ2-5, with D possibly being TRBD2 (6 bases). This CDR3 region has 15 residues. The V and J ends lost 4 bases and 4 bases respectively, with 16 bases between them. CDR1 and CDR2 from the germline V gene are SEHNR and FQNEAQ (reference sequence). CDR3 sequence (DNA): TGTGCCAGCAGCTCCACCCCGAGGACTATAGAGACCCAGTACTTC. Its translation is CASSSTPRTIETQYF.

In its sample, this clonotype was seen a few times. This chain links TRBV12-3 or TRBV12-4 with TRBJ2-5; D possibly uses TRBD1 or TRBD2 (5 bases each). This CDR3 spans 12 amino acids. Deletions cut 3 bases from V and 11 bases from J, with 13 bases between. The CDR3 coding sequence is TGTGCCAGCAGTTTTGGGTTGGGGGTACAGTACTTC. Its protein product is CASSFGLGVQYF.

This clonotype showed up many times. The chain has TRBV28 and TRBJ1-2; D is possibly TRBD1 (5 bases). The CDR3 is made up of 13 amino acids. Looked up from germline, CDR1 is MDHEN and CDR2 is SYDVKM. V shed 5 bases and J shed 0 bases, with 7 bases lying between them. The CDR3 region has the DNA TGTGCCAGCAGTCCGGGGGCTAACTATGGCTACACCTTC. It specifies CASSPGANYGYTF.

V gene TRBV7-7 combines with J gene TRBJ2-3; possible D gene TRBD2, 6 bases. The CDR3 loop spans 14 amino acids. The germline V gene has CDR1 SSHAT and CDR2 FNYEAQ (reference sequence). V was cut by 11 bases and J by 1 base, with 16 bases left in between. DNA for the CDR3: TGTGCCGGACTACACGGGCCATGCACAGATACGCAGTATTTT. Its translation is CAGLHGPCTDTQYF.

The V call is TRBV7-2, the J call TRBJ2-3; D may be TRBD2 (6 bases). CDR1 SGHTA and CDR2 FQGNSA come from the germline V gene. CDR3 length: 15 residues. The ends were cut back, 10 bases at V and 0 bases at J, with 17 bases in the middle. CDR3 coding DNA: TGTGCCACCTCAACCGGAGGGCCTAGCACAGATACGCAGTATTTT. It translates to CATSTGGPSTDTQYF.

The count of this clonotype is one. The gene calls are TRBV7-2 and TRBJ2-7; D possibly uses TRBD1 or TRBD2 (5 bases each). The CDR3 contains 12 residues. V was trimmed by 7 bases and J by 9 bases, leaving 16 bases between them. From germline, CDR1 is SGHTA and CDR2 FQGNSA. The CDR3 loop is CASISGPLGQYF. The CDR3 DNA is TGTGCCAGCATCTCGGGACCGCTAGGGCAGTACTTC.

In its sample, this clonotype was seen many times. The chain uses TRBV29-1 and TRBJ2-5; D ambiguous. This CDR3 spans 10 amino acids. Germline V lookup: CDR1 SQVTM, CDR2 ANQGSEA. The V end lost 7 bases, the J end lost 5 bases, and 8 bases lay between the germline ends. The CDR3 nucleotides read TGCAGCGCAGCCGGGGAGACCCAGTACTTC. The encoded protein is CSAAGETQYF.

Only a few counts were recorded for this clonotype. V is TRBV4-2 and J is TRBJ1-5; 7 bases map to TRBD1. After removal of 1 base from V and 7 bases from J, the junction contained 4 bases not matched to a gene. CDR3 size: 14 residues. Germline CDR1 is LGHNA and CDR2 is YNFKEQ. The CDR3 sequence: CASSQGQGGQPQHF. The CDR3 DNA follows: TGTGCCAGCAGCCAAGGACAGGGTGGGCAGCCCCAGCATTTT.

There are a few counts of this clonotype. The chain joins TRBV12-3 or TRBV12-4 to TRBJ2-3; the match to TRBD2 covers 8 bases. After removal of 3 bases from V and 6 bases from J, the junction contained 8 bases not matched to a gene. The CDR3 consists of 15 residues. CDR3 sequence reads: CASSFTGGQEDTQYF. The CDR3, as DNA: TGTGCCAGCAGTTTCACGGGGGGGCAAGAGGATACGCAGTATTTT.

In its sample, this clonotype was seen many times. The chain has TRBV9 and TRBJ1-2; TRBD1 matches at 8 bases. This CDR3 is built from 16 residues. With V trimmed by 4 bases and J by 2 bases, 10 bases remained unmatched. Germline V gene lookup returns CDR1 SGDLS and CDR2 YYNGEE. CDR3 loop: CASSPWTGTMNYGYTF. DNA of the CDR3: TGTGCCAGCAGCCCATGGACAGGGACGATGAACTATGGCTACACCTTC.

DNA for the CDR3: TGTGCCAGCAGTTTAGGCGAAGCGGGGGGGACCCAGTACTTC. It yields the protein CASSLGEAGGTQYF. The chain employs TRBV27 and TRBJ2-5; the match to TRBD2 covers 9 bases. This CDR3 is built from 14 residues. V was clipped by 2 bases and J by 7 bases; unmatched bases: 5. Germline-derived CDR1 and CDR2 are MNHEY and SMNVEV (reference sequence).

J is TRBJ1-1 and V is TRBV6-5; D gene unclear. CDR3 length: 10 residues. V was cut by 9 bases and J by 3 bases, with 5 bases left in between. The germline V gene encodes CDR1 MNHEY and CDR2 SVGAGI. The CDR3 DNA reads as TGTGCCAGTTGGGACACTGAAGCTTTCTTT. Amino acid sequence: CASWDTEAFF.

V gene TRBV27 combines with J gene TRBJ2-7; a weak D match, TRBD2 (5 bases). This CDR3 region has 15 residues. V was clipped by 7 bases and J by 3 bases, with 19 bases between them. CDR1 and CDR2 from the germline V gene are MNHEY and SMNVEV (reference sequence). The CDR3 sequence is CASTIAGPTGYEQYF. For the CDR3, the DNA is TGTGCCAGCACCATCGCGGGCCCCACGGGCTACGAGCAGTACTTC.

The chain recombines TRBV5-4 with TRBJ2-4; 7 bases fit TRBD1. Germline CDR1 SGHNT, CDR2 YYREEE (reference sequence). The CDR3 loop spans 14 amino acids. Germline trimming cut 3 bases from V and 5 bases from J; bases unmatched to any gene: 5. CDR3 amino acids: CASSSRDSQNIQYF. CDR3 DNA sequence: TGTGCCAGCAGCTCCCGGGACAGTCAAAACATTCAGTACTTC.